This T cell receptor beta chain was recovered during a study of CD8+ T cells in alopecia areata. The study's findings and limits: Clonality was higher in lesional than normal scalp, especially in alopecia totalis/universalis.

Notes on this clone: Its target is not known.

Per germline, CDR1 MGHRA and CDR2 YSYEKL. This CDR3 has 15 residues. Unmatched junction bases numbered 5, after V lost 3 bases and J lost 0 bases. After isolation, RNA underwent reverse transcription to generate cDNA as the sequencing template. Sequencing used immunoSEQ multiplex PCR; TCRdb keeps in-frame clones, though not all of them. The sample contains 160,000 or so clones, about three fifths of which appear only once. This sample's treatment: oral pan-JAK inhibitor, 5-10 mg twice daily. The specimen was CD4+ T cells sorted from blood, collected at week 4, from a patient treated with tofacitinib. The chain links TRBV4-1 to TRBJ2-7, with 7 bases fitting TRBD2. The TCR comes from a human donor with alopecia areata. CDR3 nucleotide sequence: TGCGCCAGCAGCCACCGGGACTATGGCTCCTACGAGCAGTACTTC. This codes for CASSHRDYGSYEQYF.